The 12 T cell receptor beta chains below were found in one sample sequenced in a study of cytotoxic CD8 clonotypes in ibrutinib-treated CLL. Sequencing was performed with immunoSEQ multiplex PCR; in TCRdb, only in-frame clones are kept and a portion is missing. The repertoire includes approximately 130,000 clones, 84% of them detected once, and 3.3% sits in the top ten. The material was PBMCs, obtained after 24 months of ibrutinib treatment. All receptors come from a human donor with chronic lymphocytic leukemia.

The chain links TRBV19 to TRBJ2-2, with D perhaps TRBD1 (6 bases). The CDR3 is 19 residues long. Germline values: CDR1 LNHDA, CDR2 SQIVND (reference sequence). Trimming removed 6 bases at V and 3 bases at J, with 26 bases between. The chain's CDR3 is CASSSFTGHYTRYTGELFF. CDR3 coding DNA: TGTGCCAGTAGCTCTTTTACAGGGCACTATACGCGATACACCGGGGAGCTGTTTTTT.

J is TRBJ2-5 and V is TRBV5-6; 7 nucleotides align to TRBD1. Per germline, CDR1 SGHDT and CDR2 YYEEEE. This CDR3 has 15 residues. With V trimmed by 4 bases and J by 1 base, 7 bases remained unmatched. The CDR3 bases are TGTGCCAGCAGCCGGGACAGCACATTCCAAGAGACCCAGTACTTC. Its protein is CASSRDSTFQETQYF.

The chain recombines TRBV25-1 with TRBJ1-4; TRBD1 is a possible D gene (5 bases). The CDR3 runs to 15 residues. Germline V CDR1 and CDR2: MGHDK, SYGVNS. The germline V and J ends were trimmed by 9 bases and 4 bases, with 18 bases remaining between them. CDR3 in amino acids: CASEEGPSFNEKLFF. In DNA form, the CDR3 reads TGTGCCAGTGAAGAGGGGCCTTCGTTTAATGAAAAACTGTTTTTT.

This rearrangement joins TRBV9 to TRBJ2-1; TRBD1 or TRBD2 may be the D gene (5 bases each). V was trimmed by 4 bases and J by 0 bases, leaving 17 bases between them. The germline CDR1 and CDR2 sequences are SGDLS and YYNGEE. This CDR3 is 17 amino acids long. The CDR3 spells CASSKGSLSSSYNEQFF. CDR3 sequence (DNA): TGTGCCAGCAGCAAGGGGAGCCTCTCGAGCTCCTACAATGAGCAGTTCTTC.

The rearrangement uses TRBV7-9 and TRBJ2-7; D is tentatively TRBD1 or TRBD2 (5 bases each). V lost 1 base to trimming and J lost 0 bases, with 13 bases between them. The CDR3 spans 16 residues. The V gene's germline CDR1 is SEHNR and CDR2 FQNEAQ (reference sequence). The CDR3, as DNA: TGTGCCAGCAGCTTAGGAGGGACGGCGAGCTCCTACGAGCAGTACTTC. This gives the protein CASSLGGTASSYEQYF.

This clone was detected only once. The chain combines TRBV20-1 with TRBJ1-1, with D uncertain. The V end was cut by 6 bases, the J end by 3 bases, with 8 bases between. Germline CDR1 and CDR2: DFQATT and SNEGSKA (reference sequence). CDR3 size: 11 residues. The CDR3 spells CSALVDTEAFF. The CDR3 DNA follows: TGCAGTGCGCTTGTGGACACTGAAGCTTTCTTT.

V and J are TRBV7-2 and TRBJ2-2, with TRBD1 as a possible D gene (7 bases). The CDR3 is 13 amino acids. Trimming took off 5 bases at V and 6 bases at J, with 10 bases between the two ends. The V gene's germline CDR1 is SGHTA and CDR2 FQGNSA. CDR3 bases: TGTGCCAGCAGCCCCAGGGGGGCCGGGGAGCTGTTTTTT. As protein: CASSPRGAGELFF.

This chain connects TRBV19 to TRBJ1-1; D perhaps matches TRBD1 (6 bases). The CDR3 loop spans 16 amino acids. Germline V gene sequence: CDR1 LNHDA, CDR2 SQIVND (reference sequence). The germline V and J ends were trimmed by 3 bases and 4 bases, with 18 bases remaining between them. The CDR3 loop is CASSIEGGRRITEAFF. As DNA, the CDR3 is TGTGCCAGTAGTATTGAGGGGGGCAGGAGGATCACTGAAGCTTTCTTT.

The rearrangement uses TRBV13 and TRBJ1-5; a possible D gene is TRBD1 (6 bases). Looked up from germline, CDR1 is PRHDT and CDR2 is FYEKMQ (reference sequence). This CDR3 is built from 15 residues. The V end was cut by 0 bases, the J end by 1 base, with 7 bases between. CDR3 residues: CASSLGTGSNQPQHF. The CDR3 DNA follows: TGTGCCAGCAGCTTAGGCACAGGGAGCAATCAGCCCCAGCATTTT.

The CDR3 DNA reads as TGTGCCAGCAGTTTACCGGGGAGGGGCAGTTATCAGCCCCAGCATTTT. As protein: CASSLPGRGSYQPQHF. The rearrangement uses TRBV28 and TRBJ1-5; tentatively, D is TRBD1 (5 bases). Germline lookup yields CDR1 MDHEN and CDR2 SYDVKM. V lost 2 bases, J lost 5 bases, and 16 bases lay in between. The CDR3 consists of 16 residues.

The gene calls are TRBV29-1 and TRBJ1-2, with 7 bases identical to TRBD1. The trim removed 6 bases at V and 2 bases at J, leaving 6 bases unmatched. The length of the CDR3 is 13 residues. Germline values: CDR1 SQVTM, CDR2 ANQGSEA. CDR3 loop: CSVDVQGNYGYTF. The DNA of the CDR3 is TGCAGCGTCGACGTACAGGGGAACTATGGCTACACCTTC.

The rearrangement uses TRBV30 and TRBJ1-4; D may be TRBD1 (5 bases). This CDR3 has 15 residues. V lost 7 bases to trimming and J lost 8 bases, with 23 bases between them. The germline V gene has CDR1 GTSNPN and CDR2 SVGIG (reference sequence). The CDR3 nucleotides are TGTGCCTCAACTAAAAACCCGGGGGATGGAGAAAAACTGTTTTTT. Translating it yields CASTKNPGDGEKLFF.